This is a list of T cell receptor beta chains from one sample in a study of blood T cells in healthy people across ages. One entry per CDR3 protein, called by TCRdb with MiXCR from the 5' RACE reads. The sample includes roughly 1,300,000 distinct CDR3 sequences, approximately 59% of them seen just once. Sequencing input: blood. Receptors originate from a man between 18 and 35 years old in good health. The CDR3 runs from the conserved cysteine through the conserved F or W. D genes are given only for firm matches. Clone size, where shown, is once, few, many, or a class for clones that have expanded.

d_call	v_call	cdr3_length	j_call	clone_size	cdr3_aa	cdr3_nt
NA	TRBV7-2	13	TRBJ2-1	few	CASSPPSRNEQFF	TGTGCCAGCAGCCCACCTAGTCGGAATGAGCAGTTCTTC
TRBD1	TRBV20-1	13	TRBJ2-7	few	CSARTGVGGEQYF	TGCAGTGCTAGGACAGGGGTTGGTGGCGAGCAGTACTTC
TRBD1	TRBV4-1	15	TRBJ2-3	NA	CASSHRTGEVTTQYF	TGCGCCAGCAGCCACCGGACAGGTGAAGTTACTACGCAGTATTTT
NA	TRBV7-9	12	TRBJ2-1	NA	CDSSLAPNEQFF	TGTGACAGCAGCCTAGCGCCTAATGAGCAGTTCTTC
NA	TRBV7-9	15	TRBJ2-5	NA	CASSLGGQIGETQYF	TGTGCCAGCAGCTTAGGGGGACAAATTGGCGAGACCCAGTACTTC
TRBD2	TRBV6-1	16	TRBJ2-3	NA	CASSELAGTHTDTQYF	TGTGCCAGCAGTGAACTAGCGGGGACTCACACAGATACGCAGTATTTT
NA	TRBV7-9	15	TRBJ2-5	NA	CASSPVIRLQETQYF	TGTGCCAGCAGCCCTGTGATTCGACTTCAAGAGACCCAGTACTTC
NA	TRBV12-3/TRBV12-4	14	TRBJ2-5	few	CASSPQGFQETQYF	TGTGCCAGCAGTCCCCAGGGATTCCAAGAGACCCAGTACTTC
TRBD1	TRBV7-9	14	TRBJ1-4	NA	CASSHRDRNEKLFF	TGTGCCAGCAGCCACCGGGACAGGAATGAAAAACTGTTTTTT
TRBD2	TRBV12-3/TRBV12-4	14	TRBJ2-1	NA	CAPTLAGSYNEQFF	TGTGCCCCCACTTTAGCGGGATCCTACAATGAGCAGTTCTTC
TRBD2	TRBV20-1	17	TRBJ2-1	NA	CSASRLAGTFAYNEQFF	TGCAGTGCAAGCAGACTAGCGGGCACGTTCGCCTACAATGAGCAGTTCTTC
TRBD1	TRBV6-6	14	TRBJ2-7	few	CASRKGTGVDEQYF	TGTGCCAGCAGAAAAGGGACAGGGGTCGACGAGCAGTACTTC
TRBD2	TRBV12-3/TRBV12-4	12	TRBJ2-1	NA	CASRGLDNEQFF	TGTGCCAGCAGGGGACTAGACAATGAGCAGTTCTTC
NA	TRBV20-1	12	TRBJ2-5	NA	CSVPAGHETQYF	TGCAGTGTTCCGGCGGGGCACGAGACCCAGTACTTC
NA	TRBV12-3/TRBV12-4	10	TRBJ2-7	many	CASSSGEQYF	TGTGCCAGCAGTTCGGGGGAGCAGTACTTC
NA	TRBV20-1	16	TRBJ1-4	NA	CSAISGEEVAVEKLFF	TGCAGTGCTATAAGCGGGGAAGAGGTGGCGGTTGAAAAACTGTTTTTT
NA	TRBV20-1	14	TRBJ2-1	NA	CSARDPAADNEQFF	TGCAGTGCTAGAGATCCGGCAGCAGACAATGAGCAGTTCTTC
NA	TRBV9	15	TRBJ1-2	NA	CASSVSRSPDYGYTF	TGTGCCAGCAGCGTATCGCGGTCCCCTGACTATGGCTACACCTTC
NA	TRBV2	15	TRBJ2-5	NA	CASSERGGAHETQYF	TGTGCCAGCAGTGAAAGAGGGGGGGCGCACGAGACCCAGTACTTC
TRBD2	TRBV12-3/TRBV12-4	15	TRBJ2-2	NA	CASSLSGMGTGELFF	TGTGCCAGCAGTCTCAGCGGGATGGGGACCGGGGAGCTGTTTTTT
NA	TRBV7-9	17	TRBJ2-7	few	CASSHLGSIVSPYEQYF	TGTGCCAGCAGCCACTTGGGTTCAATAGTTTCACCTTACGAGCAGTACTTC
NA	TRBV7-9	14	TRBJ1-4	NA	CASSPGQRREELFF	TGTGCCAGCAGCCCTGGACAGAGAAGAGAGGAACTGTTTTTT
TRBD2	TRBV20-1	18	TRBJ2-1	NA	CSAGSSGGLISSCNEQFF	TGCAGTGCTGGGTCTAGCGGGGGGCTCATAAGCTCCTGCAATGAGCAGTTCTTC
NA	TRBV13	15	TRBJ2-7	NA	CASSFDGGGSYEQYF	TGTGCCAGCAGCTTTGACGGGGGAGGCTCCTACGAGCAGTACTTC
TRBD1	TRBV4-1	17	TRBJ2-4	NA	CASSQGGQVGAKNIQYF	TGCGCCAGCAGCCAAGGGGGACAGGTCGGAGCCAAAAACATTCAGTACTTC
NA	TRBV6-6	13	TRBJ2-7	NA	CASSYSPRGEQYF	TGTGCCAGCAGTTACTCCCCCCGAGGCGAGCAGTACTTC
TRBD1	TRBV11-2	21	TRBJ1-2	NA	CASSSWLADRGPHQANYGYTF	TGTGCCAGCAGCTCATGGCTGGCGGACAGGGGACCACACCAGGCTAACTATGGCTACACCTTC
NA	TRBV4-1	13	TRBJ2-5	few	CASSQGAMETQYF	TGCGCCAGCAGCCAAGGAGCGATGGAGACCCAGTACTTC
NA	TRBV3-1	12	TRBJ1-6	once	CASSGGESPLHF	TGTGCCAGCAGCGGAGGGGAATCACCCCTCCACTTT
TRBD2	TRBV20-1	16	TRBJ2-1	many	CSARVPGLAGSGEQFF	TGCAGTGCTAGAGTCCCGGGACTAGCGGGATCCGGTGAGCAGTTCTTC
NA	TRBV25-1	13	TRBJ1-2	NA	CASSDGLNYGYTF	TGTGCCAGCAGCGACGGGCTTAACTATGGCTACACCTTC
TRBD2	TRBV7-2	17	TRBJ2-3	NA	CASSYPGRGGLTDTQYF	TGTGCCAGCAGCTACCCAGGGCGGGGGGGCCTAACAGATACGCAGTATTTT
NA	TRBV7-2	16	TRBJ1-5	few	CASSPQAGVDNQPQHF	TGTGCCAGCAGCCCCCAGGCGGGAGTCGACAATCAGCCCCAGCATTTT
NA	TRBV13	14	TRBJ1-2	NA	CASVRNLAMGGYTF	TGTGCCAGCGTTAGAAACCTAGCCATGGGTGGCTACACCTTC
NA	TRBV4-2	18	TRBJ2-2	NA	CASSQGPYRDTNTGELFF	TGTGCCAGCAGCCAGGGGCCTTACAGGGATACGAACACCGGGGAGCTGTTTTTT
NA	TRBV28	16	TRBJ2-7	few	CASSGTVEDQSYEQYF	TGTGCCAGCAGTGGTACAGTGGAAGACCAATCCTACGAGCAGTACTTC
NA	TRBV5-5	15	TRBJ2-7	NA	CASSPDREGSYEQYF	TGTGCCAGCAGCCCCGACAGGGAGGGGTCCTACGAGCAGTACTTC
NA	TRBV4-1	14	TRBJ2-2	few	CASSQDSRNGELFF	TGCGCCAGCAGCCAGGACAGTAGGAACGGGGAGCTGTTTTTT
NA	TRBV6-2/TRBV6-3	14	TRBJ2-1	NA	CASSYLTRQETQFF	TGTGCCAGCAGTTACCTTACCCGTCAAGAGACCCAGTTCTTC
NA	TRBV4-1	13	TRBJ2-1	NA	CTSSQGLAYEQFF	TGCACCAGCAGCCAAGGGCTAGCGTATGAGCAGTTCTTC
NA	TRBV5-1	14	TRBJ1-2	few	CASSLFPGDDGYTF	TGCGCCAGCAGCTTGTTCCCAGGGGACGATGGCTACACCTTC
NA	TRBV7-2	16	TRBJ1-2	NA	CASSYMGRSNNYGYTF	TGTGCCAGCAGCTATATGGGACGGAGTAATAACTATGGCTACACCTTC
NA	TRBV20-1	15	TRBJ2-3	few	CSASPDRTSTDTQYF	TGCAGTGCTAGTCCGGACCGAACTAGCACAGATACGCAGTATTTT
NA	TRBV12-3/TRBV12-4	14	TRBJ2-5	NA	CASSLSRPQETQYF	TGTGCCAGCAGTTTATCTCGTCCCCAAGAGACCCAGTACTTC
TRBD1	TRBV9	15	TRBJ2-1	NA	CASSVAWTGFSEQFF	TGTGCCAGCAGCGTAGCGTGGACAGGGTTCAGTGAGCAGTTCTTC
NA	TRBV2	15	TRBJ2-6	NA	CASSGRDSGANVLTF	TGTGCCAGCAGTGGACGGGATTCTGGGGCCAACGTCCTGACTTTC
NA	TRBV12-3/TRBV12-4	16	TRBJ2-7	NA	CASSLASGHPTYEQYF	TGTGCCAGCAGTTTAGCGTCGGGACATCCGACATACGAGCAGTACTTC
TRBD1	TRBV10-3	15	TRBJ1-1	NA	CAISAWDRDNTEAFF	TGTGCCATCAGTGCTTGGGACAGGGACAACACTGAAGCTTTCTTT
NA	TRBV27	15	TRBJ2-7	NA	CASSFQSAVSYEQYF	TGTGCCAGCAGTTTTCAATCCGCGGTCTCCTACGAGCAGTACTTC
NA	TRBV4-1	13	TRBJ2-7	NA	CASSPRATYEQYF	TGCGCCAGCAGCCCGAGGGCGACCTACGAGCAGTACTTC
NA	TRBV12-3/TRBV12-4	14	TRBJ1-5	NA	CASTATGFNQPQHF	TGTGCCAGCACCGCGACAGGTTTCAATCAGCCCCAGCATTTT
TRBD2	TRBV4-2	15	TRBJ2-7	few	CASSQVLAGVYEQYF	TGTGCCAGCAGCCAAGTCCTCGCGGGGGTATACGAGCAGTACTTC
NA	TRBV6-2/TRBV6-3	15	TRBJ2-6	few	CASSSRQAGANVLTF	TGTGCCAGCAGCTCCCGACAGGCTGGGGCCAACGTCCTGACTTTC
NA	TRBV25-1	14	TRBJ1-6	few	CASSDQLYNSPLHF	TGTGCCAGCAGTGACCAGCTATATAATTCACCCCTCCACTTT
NA	TRBV7-9	12	TRBJ2-4	NA	CASSPDKNIQYF	TGTGCCAGCAGCCCAGATAAAAACATTCAGTACTTC
NA	TRBV7-9	12	TRBJ2-3	few	CASSSHQGTQYF	TGTGCCAGCAGCTCCCACCAGGGTACGCAGTATTTT
NA	TRBV15	17	TRBJ2-4	NA	CATSRAKAGQWGGEQYF	TGTGCCACCAGCAGAGCAAAGGCGGGACAGTGGGGTGGGGAGCAGTACTTC
TRBD1	TRBV6-6	15	TRBJ2-7	NA	CASSYSPTGSYEQYF	TGTGCCAGCAGTTACTCCCCGACAGGGTCCTACGAGCAGTACTTC
TRBD1	TRBV5-1	15	TRBJ1-6	NA	CASQDRTGLDSPLHF	TGCGCCTCCCAGGACCGGACAGGGTTGGATTCACCCCTCCACTTT